These 24 T cell receptor beta chains share one sample of origin, sequenced in a study of T cell responses to AZD1222 COVID-19 vaccine. The data were produced by immunoSEQ multiplex PCR, yet TCRdb's version contains in-frame clones alone and is incomplete. The sample has 99,000 or so clones; approximately 90% are singletons. The sequencing used peripheral blood, collected on day 0 of AZD1222 vaccination. Receptors originate from an adult in good health.

J is TRBJ1-2 and V is TRBV20-1, with D possibly TRBD1 on 5 matching bases. The CDR3 has 14 amino acids. Trimming cost V 3 bases and J 8 bases, with 19 bases left between them. The germline gives CDR1 DFQATT, CDR2 SNEGSKA (reference sequence). The CDR3 protein is CSASTPNEGYGYTF. CDR3 nucleotide sequence: TGCAGTGCTAGTACCCCCAACGAGGGGTACGGCTACACCTTC.

V gene TRBV10-3 combines with J gene TRBJ1-4, with D hard to call. This CDR3 region has 15 residues. Per germline, CDR1 ENHRY and CDR2 SYGVKD. V shed 6 bases and J shed 8 bases, with 19 bases lying between them. CDR3: CAISGVMGAGEKLFF. In nucleotides, the CDR3 is TGTGCCATCAGCGGGGTCATGGGTGCAGGCGAAAAACTGTTTTTT.

The chain carries TRBV13 and TRBJ1-4; no definite D call. V was clipped by 1 base and J by 7 bases, with 13 bases between them. Looked up from germline, CDR1 is PRHDT and CDR2 is FYEKMQ (reference sequence). The CDR3 is 15 amino acids. The CDR3: CASSLVRGSGEKLFF. The CDR3 coding sequence is TGTGCCAGCAGCTTAGTCCGGGGTAGTGGTGAAAAACTGTTTTTT. Drawing the rest from reference TRBV13 and TRBJ1-4, the complete variable domain is AAGVIQSPRHLIKEKRETATLKCYPIPRHDTVYWYQQGPGQDPQFLISFYEKMQSDKGSIPDRFSAQQFSDYHSELNMSSLELGDSALYFCASSLVRGSGEKLFFGSGTQLSVL.

This clone appeared a few times. Other nucleotide sequences in the sample specify the same CDR3. The CDR3 is CASSPSGTEAFF. The CDR3 DNA reads TGTGCCAGCAGTCCGTCTGGTACTGAAGCTTTCTTT. The chain has TRBV25-1 and TRBJ1-1; D not resolved. Germline loops: CDR1 MGHDK, CDR2 SYGVNS. The length of the CDR3 is 12 residues. V was trimmed by 5 bases and J by 5 bases, leaving 9 bases between them. Filled out from reference TRBV25-1 and TRBJ1-1, the complete variable domain reads EADIYQTPRYLVIGTGKKITLECSQTMGHDKMYWYQQDPGMELHLIHYSYGVNSTEKGDLSSESTVSRIRTEHFPLTLESARPSHTSQYLCASSPSGTEAFFGQGTRLTVV.

The chain recombines TRBV13 with TRBJ2-7, with 11 positions matching TRBD1. In germline, CDR1 is PRHDT, CDR2 FYEKMQ (reference sequence). The CDR3 contains 15 residues. After removal of 5 bases from V and 2 bases from J, the junction contained 5 bases not matched to a gene. CDR3 sequence reads: CASSLRDRGAYEQYF. The CDR3 nucleotides read TGTGCCAGCAGCCTCCGGGACAGGGGGGCCTACGAGCAGTACTTC.

The chain carries TRBV5-1 and TRBJ1-1; possible D gene TRBD1, 5 bases. Trimming cost V 0 bases and J 0 bases, with 18 bases left between them. The CDR3 has 18 residues. Per the germline V gene, CDR1 is SGHRS and CDR2 is YFSETQ. The CDR3 here is CASSLVWAAVDMNTEAFF. CDR3 DNA sequence: TGCGCCAGCAGCTTGGTATGGGCCGCTGTGGACATGAACACTGAAGCTTTCTTT.

This clone was seen a single time. V usage is TRBV27 and J usage is TRBJ1-4; D is uncertain. Germline CDR1 reads MNHEY; CDR2 reads SMNVEV (reference sequence). This CDR3 contains 16 residues. V was cut by 3 bases and J by 1 base, with 12 bases left in between. Written as DNA, the CDR3 is TGTGCCAGCAGTTTGGCCGGGAGATTAACTAATGAAAAACTGTTTTTT. As protein: CASSLAGRLTNEKLFF.

This clone has just one count. This rearrangement joins TRBV29-1 to TRBJ2-3, with 10 bases lining up with TRBD1. Losses at the gene ends were 7 bases for V and 6 bases for J; bases not matched to a gene: 10. Germline V gene data show CDR1 as SQVTM and CDR2 as ANQGSEA. This CDR3 is 14 amino acids long. The CDR3 reads CSGTRDRGYDTQYF. CDR3 DNA sequence: TGCAGCGGGACCCGGGACAGGGGTTACGATACGCAGTATTTT.

This clone was seen a handful of times. This CDR3 is CASSVDYRGVFTEAFF. The CDR3 DNA is TGTGCCAGCAGCGTAGATTATAGGGGGGTTTTTACTGAAGCTTTCTTT. This chain joins TRBV9 and TRBJ1-1; possibly TRBD1 for D (6 bases). The CDR3 contains 16 residues. Germline-derived CDR1 and CDR2 are SGDLS and YYNGEE. Trimming pared 0 bases from V and 5 bases from J, leaving 17 bases between.

The chain combines TRBV2 with TRBJ2-3; D is possibly TRBD1 (6 bases). The CDR3 totals 14 residues. The germline V gene has CDR1 SNHLY and CDR2 FYNNEI. Trimming shortened V by 6 bases and J by 4 bases, and 14 bases separated the two germline ends. The chain's CDR3 is CASRNPGAADTQYF. The CDR3 DNA reads as TGTGCCAGCAGGAATCCAGGGGCGGCAGATACGCAGTATTTT.

This clone was seen only once. The chain is built from TRBV12-5 and TRBJ2-3, with D perhaps matching TRBD1 or TRBD2 (6 bases each). This CDR3 contains 19 residues. Between the trimmed V and J ends, which lost 0 bases and 0 bases, there was a span of 19 bases. Per germline, CDR1 LGHNT and CDR2 FRNRAP. The CDR3 reads CASGLVLDLVGGSTDTQYF. CDR3 coding DNA: TGTGCTAGTGGTTTGGTATTAGACCTAGTGGGGGGCAGCACAGATACGCAGTATTTT.

The chain uses TRBV19 and TRBJ2-1; 9 nucleotides align to TRBD2. The junction had 8 bases not matched to a gene; V was cut back by 10 bases and J by 4 bases. The CDR3 runs 14 residues. CDR1 and CDR2 (germline): LNHDA, SQIVND (reference sequence). In DNA form, the CDR3 reads TGTGCCACCACTTGGCGGGGGGGGTACAATGAGCAGTTCTTC. Translation gives CATTWRGGYNEQFF.

The CDR3 bases are TGTGCCAGCAGTGGTCTAGTGGGGGGGCCGGATGAGACCCAGTACTTC. This gives the protein CASSGLVGGPDETQYF. The chain combines TRBV2 with TRBJ2-5, with a weak D call TRBD2 (7 bases). With 4 bases removed from V and 5 bases from J, the gap between germline ends came to 20 bases. This CDR3 is 16 amino acids long. Germline V gives CDR1 SNHLY, CDR2 FYNNEI. Variable domain in full (rest from reference TRBV2 and TRBJ2-5): EPEVTQTPSHQVTQMGQEVILRCVPISNHLYFYWYRQILGQKVEFLVSFYNNEISEKSEIFDDQFSVERPDGSNFTLKIRSTKLEDSAMYFCASSGLVGGPDETQYFGPGTRLLVL.

The V gene is TRBV11-2, the J gene TRBJ1-2; 8 bases agree with TRBD1. Germline V gene data show CDR1 as SGHAT and CDR2 as FQNNGV. J lost 6 bases, V lost 6 bases, and 24 bases had no gene match. CDR3 length equals 19 residues. CDR3 in amino acids: CASSLGPGGRAVEANGYTF. The CDR3 DNA reads as TGTGCCAGCAGTCTGGGACCAGGGGGCAGGGCAGTTGAGGCAAATGGCTACACCTTC.

The chain carries TRBV6-5 and TRBJ2-5, with 10 bases aligning to TRBD2. J was trimmed by 4 bases and V by 7 bases; bases with no gene match: 6. This CDR3 comprises 14 residues. In germline, CDR1 is MNHEY, CDR2 SVGAGI. CDR3 nucleotide sequence: TGTGCCAGCAACCCCAGCGGGGGGGCAGAGACCCAGTACTTC. This sequence encodes CASNPSGGAETQYF.

This clone was detected a few times. The chain links TRBV3-1 (or the pseudogene TRBV3-2) to TRBJ1-6; no clear D gene. There are 16 residues in the CDR3. V lost 1 base, J lost 9 bases, and 16 bases lay in between. Looked up from germline, CDR1 is LGHDT and CDR2 is YNNKEL (reference sequence). CDR3 sequence (DNA): TGTGCCAGCAGCCAAGGGTTCGGCGGCAGAGGTTCACCCCTCCACTTT. This translates into CASSQGFGGRGSPLHF.

The genes are TRBV5-1 and TRBJ2-7; TRBD1 aligns across 7 bases. Germline assignment: CDR1 SGHRS and CDR2 YFSETQ. The CDR3 is 13 amino acids. The V segment lost 0 bases and the J segment 5 bases; nucleotides outside the gene matches: 2. CDR3 DNA sequence: TGCGCCAGCAGCTTGGCCGGGACAGACGAGCAGTACTTC. Protein sequence: CASSLAGTDEQYF.

The chain joins TRBV5-6 to TRBJ2-4; weak D call: TRBD2 (5 bases). The CDR3 is 15 amino acids. V was clipped by 3 bases and J by 3 bases, with 13 bases between them. Germline loops: CDR1 SGHDT, CDR2 YYEEEE. In nucleotides, the CDR3 is TGTGCCAGCAGCTCGGCGTACGGGGTCAAAAACATTCAGTACTTC. It is translated as CASSSAYGVKNIQYF.

The chain links TRBV3-1 (or the pseudogene TRBV3-2) to TRBJ2-2; D gene ambiguous. Trimming left V 4 bases short and J 2 bases short, with 14 bases between. This CDR3 comprises 16 residues. Germline CDR1 reads LGHDT; CDR2 reads YNNKEL (reference sequence). As DNA, the CDR3 is TGTGCCAGCAGCCCACCTACTACTTTAAACACCGGGGAGCTGTTTTTT. Translation: CASSPPTTLNTGELFF.

The V gene is TRBV11-3, the J gene TRBJ2-3, with TRBD2 matching 12 bases. The CDR3 extends over 16 amino acids. The germline V gene has CDR1 SGHNT and CDR2 YENEEA. The trim removed 2 bases at V and 2 bases at J, leaving 2 bases unmatched. Here the CDR3 reads CASSLRLAGATDTQYF. The CDR3 DNA is TGTGCCAGCAGCTTACGACTAGCGGGGGCCACAGATACGCAGTATTTT.

The chain is built from TRBV11-2 and TRBJ2-3; no clear D gene. Germline V gives CDR1 SGHAT, CDR2 FQNNGV. The CDR3 is made up of 17 amino acids. V was clipped by 5 bases and J by 6 bases, with 24 bases between them. CDR3 DNA: TGTGCCAGCAGCCGGGCTAAGGAGTGGGTGAAGACGGATACGCAGTATTTT. Its protein is CASSRAKEWVKTDTQYF.

The CDR3 sequence is CASSQAQTGDYGYTF. The CDR3 bases are TGTGCCAGCAGCCAAGCCCAGACAGGGGACTATGGCTACACCTTC. This chain links TRBV4-2 with TRBJ1-2; 8 bases line up with TRBD1. Germline V gene sequence: CDR1 LGHNA, CDR2 YNFKEQ. The CDR3 covers 15 residues. V dropped 1 base and J dropped 3; count of bases not matched to a gene: 4.

The chain couples TRBV29-1 to TRBJ1-3; D is perhaps TRBD1 (5 bases). The germline V gene has CDR1 SQVTM and CDR2 ANQGSEA. The CDR3 is made up of 15 amino acids. Trimming cost V 4 bases and J 2 bases, with 15 bases left between them. The CDR3 reads CSVVLFRGPGNTIYF. The CDR3 nucleotides read TGCAGCGTTGTTCTATTTAGGGGCCCTGGAAACACCATATATTTT. The full variable domain, with the rest looked up from reference TRBV29-1 and TRBJ1-3, is SAVISQKPSRDICQRGTSLTIQCQVDSQVTMMFWYRQQPGQSLTLIATANQGSEATYESGFVIDKFPISRPNLTFSTLTVSNMSPEDSSIYLCSVVLFRGPGNTIYFGEGSWLTVV.

This clone appeared once. J is TRBJ2-7 and V is TRBV6-5, with TRBD1 identical over 8 bases. Germline V gene data show CDR1 as MNHEY and CDR2 as SVGAGI. Unmatched junction bases numbered 4, after V lost 0 bases and J lost 3 bases. The CDR3 is made up of 15 amino acids. CDR3 residues: CASSYSDRENYEQYF. The DNA for the CDR3 is TGTGCCAGCAGTTACTCGGACAGGGAGAACTACGAGCAGTACTTC.